This is a list of T cell receptor beta chains from one sample in a study of T cells in Graves' hyperthyroidism and ophthalmopathy. Each CDR3 protein is one row after TCRdb ran MiXCR on the multiplex PCR reads. This table has approximately 430,000 distinct CDR3 sequences, roughly 14% appearing once. Sequenced material: blood. These receptors were obtained from a man between 18 and 35 years old with Graves' ophthalmopathy. Both conserved end residues are part of each CDR3. A D gene is named only where the DNA matches it firmly. Expanded clones get a size class; other rows say once, few or many, or leave the size out.

d_call clone_size j_call v_call cdr3_aa cdr3_nt
TRBD1 many TRBJ1-1 TRBV18 CASSPPDRGRTEAFF TGTGCCAGCTCACCACCTGACAGGGGGCGGACTGAAGCTTTCTTT
TRBD1 few TRBJ2-1 TRBV5-1 CASSFTGEGNEQFF TGCGCCAGCAGCTTTACAGGGGAAGGCAATGAGCAGTTCTTC
NA NA TRBJ1-2 TRBV15 CATSRDRVNYGYTF TGTGCCACCAGCAGAGATCGGGTAAACTATGGCTACACCTTC
NA many TRBJ2-4 TRBV10-3 CAISASGTLNFDIQYF TGTGCCATCAGTGCATCGGGAACATTAAATTTTGACATTCAGTACTTC
NA many TRBJ2-5 TRBV20-1 CSARDLLNSPILGETQYF TGCAGTGCTAGAGATCTGTTGAACAGCCCAATTTTAGGGGAGACCCAGTACTTC
NA few TRBJ2-7 TRBV13 CASSSGLWAYEQYF TGTGCCAGCAGCTCGGGACTCTGGGCCTACGAGCAGTACTTC
NA many TRBJ2-1 TRBV2 CASSVKLPYNEQFF TGTGCCAGCAGTGTGAAACTTCCCTACAATGAGCAGTTCTTC
TRBD1 many TRBJ1-1 TRBV30 CAWSNGQGGLYTEAFF TGTGCCTGGAGTAACGGACAGGGGGGTCTGTACACTGAAGCTTTCTTT
NA many TRBJ2-3 TRBV3-1 CASSQELPITDTQYF TGTGCCAGCAGCCAAGAACTCCCCATCACAGATACGCAGTATTTT
NA many TRBJ1-2 TRBV20-1 CSAKESGHLIGYTF TGCAGTGCTAAGGAGTCGGGACACCTTATTGGCTACACCTTC
TRBD1 many TRBJ2-7 TRBV3-1 CASSRRQGYLAYEQYF TGTGCCAGCAGCCGCAGACAGGGATACCTGGCGTACGAGCAGTACTTC
NA many TRBJ2-1 TRBV20-1 CSARDEGDEQFF TGCAGTGCTAGAGATGAGGGGGATGAGCAGTTCTTC
NA many TRBJ1-1 TRBV12-3/TRBV12-4 CASSFKSMNTEAFF TGTGCCAGCAGTTTCAAGAGCATGAACACTGAAGCTTTCTTT
NA NA TRBJ2-1 TRBV4-3 CASSQEGRPPYNEQLF TGCGCCAGCAGCCAAGAAGGCCGGCCTCCTTACAATGAGCAGCTCTTC